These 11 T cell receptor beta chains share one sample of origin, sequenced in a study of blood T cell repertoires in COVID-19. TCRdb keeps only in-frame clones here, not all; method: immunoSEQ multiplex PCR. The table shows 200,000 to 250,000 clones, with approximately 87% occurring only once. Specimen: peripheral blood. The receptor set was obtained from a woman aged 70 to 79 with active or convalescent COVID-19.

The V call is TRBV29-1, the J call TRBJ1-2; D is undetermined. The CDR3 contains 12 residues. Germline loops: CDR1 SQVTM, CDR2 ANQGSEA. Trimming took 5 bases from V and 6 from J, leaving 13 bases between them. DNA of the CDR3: TGCAGCGTTCAAGGACCGGGAGATGGCTACACCTTC. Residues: CSVQGPGDGYTF.

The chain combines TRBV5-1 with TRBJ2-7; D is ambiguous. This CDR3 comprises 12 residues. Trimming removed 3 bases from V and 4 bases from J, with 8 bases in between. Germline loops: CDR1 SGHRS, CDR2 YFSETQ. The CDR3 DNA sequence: TGCGCCAGCAGCTCCGGAGCTTACGAGCAGTACTTC. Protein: CASSSGAYEQYF.

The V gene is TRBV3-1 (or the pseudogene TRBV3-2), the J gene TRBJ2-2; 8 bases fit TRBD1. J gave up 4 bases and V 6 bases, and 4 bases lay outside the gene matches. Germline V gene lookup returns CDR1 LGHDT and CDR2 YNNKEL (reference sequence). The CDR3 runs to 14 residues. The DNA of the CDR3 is TGTGCCAGCAGGTCAGGGGGCGGCACCGGGGAGCTGTTTTTT. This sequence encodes CASRSGGGTGELFF.

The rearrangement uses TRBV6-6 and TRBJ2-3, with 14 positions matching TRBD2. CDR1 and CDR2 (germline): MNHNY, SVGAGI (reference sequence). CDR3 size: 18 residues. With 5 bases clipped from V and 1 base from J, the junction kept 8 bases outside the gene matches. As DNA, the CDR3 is TGTGCCAGCAGTCTCGGGACTAGCGGGAGTCGGGGCACAGATACGCAGTATTTT. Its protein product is CASSLGTSGSRGTDTQYF.

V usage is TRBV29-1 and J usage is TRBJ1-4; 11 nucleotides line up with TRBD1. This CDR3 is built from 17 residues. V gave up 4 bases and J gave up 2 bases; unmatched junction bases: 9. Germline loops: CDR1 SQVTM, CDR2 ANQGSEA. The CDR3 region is CSVAWTGGWGTNEKLFF. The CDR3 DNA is TGCAGCGTTGCTTGGACAGGGGGCTGGGGGACTAATGAAAAACTGTTTTTT.

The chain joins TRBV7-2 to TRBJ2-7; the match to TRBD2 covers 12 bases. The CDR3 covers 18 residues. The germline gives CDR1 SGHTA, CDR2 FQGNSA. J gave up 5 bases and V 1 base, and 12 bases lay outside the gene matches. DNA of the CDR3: TGTGCCAGCAGCTTAGGCCGTGGACTAGCGGGGAGGGGCAACGAGCAGTACTTC. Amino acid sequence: CASSLGRGLAGRGNEQYF.

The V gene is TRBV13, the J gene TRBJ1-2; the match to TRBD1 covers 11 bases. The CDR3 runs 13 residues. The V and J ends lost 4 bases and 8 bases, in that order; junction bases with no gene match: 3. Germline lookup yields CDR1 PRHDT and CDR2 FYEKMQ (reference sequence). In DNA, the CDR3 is TGTGCCAGCAGCTCGGGACAGGGGGTCGGCTACACCTTC. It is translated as CASSSGQGVGYTF.

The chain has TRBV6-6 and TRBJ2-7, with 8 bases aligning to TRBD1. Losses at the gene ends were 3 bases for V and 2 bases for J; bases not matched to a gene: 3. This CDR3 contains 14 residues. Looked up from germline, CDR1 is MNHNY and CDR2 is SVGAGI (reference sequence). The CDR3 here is CASSYPQGAYEQYF. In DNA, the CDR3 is TGTGCCAGCAGTTATCCACAGGGGGCCTACGAGCAGTACTTC.

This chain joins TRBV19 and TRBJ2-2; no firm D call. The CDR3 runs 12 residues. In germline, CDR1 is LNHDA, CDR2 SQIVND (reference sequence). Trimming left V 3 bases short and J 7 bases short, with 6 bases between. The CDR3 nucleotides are TGTGCCAGTAGTATGCAGGTCGGGGAGCTGTTTTTT. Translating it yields CASSMQVGELFF.

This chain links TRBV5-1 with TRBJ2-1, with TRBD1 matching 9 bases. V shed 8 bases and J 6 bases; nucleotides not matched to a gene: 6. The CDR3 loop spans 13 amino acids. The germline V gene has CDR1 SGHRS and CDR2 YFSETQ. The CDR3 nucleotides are TGCGCCAGTACAAGGACAGGGGTCAATGAGCAGTTCTTC. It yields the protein CASTRTGVNEQFF. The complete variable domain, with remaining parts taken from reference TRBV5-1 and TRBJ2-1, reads KAGVTQTPRYLIKTRGQQVTLSCSPISGHRSVSWYQQTPGQGLQFLFEYFSETQRNKGNFPGRFSGRQFSNSRSEMNVSTLELGDSALYLCASTRTGVNEQFFGPGTRLTVL.

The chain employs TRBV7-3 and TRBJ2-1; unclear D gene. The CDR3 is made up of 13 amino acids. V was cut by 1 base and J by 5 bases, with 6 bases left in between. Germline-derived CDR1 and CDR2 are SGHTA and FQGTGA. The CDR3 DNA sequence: TGTGCCAGCAGCTTAATTTCCAACAATGAGCAGTTCTTC. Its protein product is CASSLISNNEQFF.